Listed below are T cell receptor beta chains from one sample, sequenced in a study of technical replicates of blood from a handful of donors. Profiling relied on immunoSEQ multiplex PCR, and the TCRdb table lists in-frame clones only, not all of them. The top ten hold approximately 0.4% of the sample, which has roughly 71,000 clones, more than 90% seen once. The sequencing sample was made of T cells isolated from PBMCs. Receptor source: a human donor in good health. CDR3s leave out the opening cysteine and the closing phenylalanine or tryptophan. The D gene is left open where the match is weak.

>TRBV19|TRBJ2-3|.
ASSMTGVDTDTQY
>TRBV6-5|TRBJ1-5|.
ASSGGEQPQH
>TRBV4-1|TRBJ1-3|TRBD1
ASSHTVTGGTDGNTIY
>TRBV19|TRBJ2-5|.
ASSMTQETQY
>TRBV11-2|TRBJ2-1|TRBD2
ASSWGLAGGPNEQF
>TRBV28|TRBJ1-4|TRBD1
ASSTPGQGGEKLF
>TRBV11-3|TRBJ2-1|.
ASSLRRATYNEQF
>TRBV11-3|TRBJ2-7|.
ASSLDLRGEQY
>TRBV5-1|TRBJ2-7|TRBD2
ASSLTSGGDFYEQY
>TRBV30|TRBJ2-5|.
AWSFPLPGRTQETQY
>TRBV11-2|TRBJ2-7|TRBD2
ASSLYGGETIYEQY
>TRBV27|TRBJ2-7|.
ASSLSGANYEQY
>TRBV18|TRBJ2-7|TRBD1
ASSEGQLFTVYEQY
>TRBV7-9|TRBJ1-1|TRBD1
ASSPGTANTEAF
>TRBV27|TRBJ2-7|TRBD2
ASSSLGLAGRYEQY
>TRBV15|TRBJ2-7|TRBD1
ATSRGTDSSYEQY
>TRBV10-3|TRBJ1-2|.
AISDSGAYGYT
>TRBV6-1|TRBJ2-7|.
ASSEQGWITYEQY
>TRBV23-1|TRBJ1-5|.
ASSQSERIGHPSDTNQPQH
>TRBV2|TRBJ1-4|.
ASRGDGLEKLF
>TRBV19|TRBJ1-2|.
ASTTRDYGYT
>TRBV4-1|TRBJ1-2|.
ASSQSPLQGLDGYT
>TRBV11-2|TRBJ2-7|.
ASSLRISGSYEQY
>TRBV15|TRBJ1-1|.
ATSSPNTEAF
>TRBV10-3|TRBJ2-1|TRBD2
AISGRAGGTGGEQF
>TRBV28|TRBJ1-5|TRBD1
ASSSLTGGVQPQH
>TRBV6-5|TRBJ2-7|.
ASGRDTVFSEQY
>TRBV19|TRBJ1-1|TRBD1
ASSSTGLNTGVVTEAF
>TRBV7-2|TRBJ2-7|.
ASSFRGTYEQY